This paragraph reports one T cell receptor (beta chain). Antigen unknown. The CDR3 runs to 15 residues. Germline V gene sequence: CDR1 MNHEY, CDR2 SVGAGI. V was pared by 6 bases and J by 4 bases, with 8 bases of the junction left unmatched. This specimen belongs to a study of shared clonotypes between healthy human individuals. The study, taken as a whole, reports: Non-shared clonotypes were found to have lower generation probabilities than the clonotypes that were shared by all four of the sorted-subset donors.

The genomic DNA of each subset was split evenly across several immunoSEQ plates. The repertoire was sequenced with immunoSEQ multiplex PCR; TCRdb's copy has only in-frame clones and lacks some. The sample shows about 640,000 clones, more than 70% of them seen only once. The receptor's source is a woman in her 30s in good health. The chain links TRBV6-5 to TRBJ1-5; 8 bases align to TRBD1. The sample comprised memory CD4+ T cells sorted from blood. Subset specified: CD45RA-negative fraction. For the CDR3, the DNA is TGTGCCAGCAGGATTGACAGGGGTGGAAATCAGCCCCAGCATTTT. Translating it yields CASRIDRGGNQPQHF.